This TCR beta chain originates from a study of blood T cell repertoires in COVID-19. Turning to the study itself: Sites across the United States, Italy and Spain contributed samples from acute and convalescent COVID-19. T cells, B-cell-depleted T cells, or PBMCs supplied cDNA or gDNA.

Seattle enrolled patients during active infection and tracked them longitudinally. Original handling: Reference gene primer amplification gave nucleated cell count estimates. Assay used: immunoSEQ multiplex PCR; TCRdb lists only in-frame clones, some missing. That table is the source of V, J and clone size, and D and trimming were worked out from the DNA. Seen here are 200,000 to 300,000 clones, about nine tenths observed once, and the top ten hold roughly 0.79%. The V and J ends lost 5 bases and 2 bases respectively, with 12 bases between them. The CDR3 length is 13 residues. Germline V gene lookup returns CDR1 GTSNPN and CDR2 SVGIG (reference sequence).

The source material was peripheral blood. This clonotype was obtained from a man aged 30-40 years with COVID-19, enrolled during active disease. V usage is TRBV30 and J usage is TRBJ1-1; possible D gene TRBD1, 5 bases. CDR3 coding DNA: TGTGCCTGGGTGAGGACACCCAACACTGAAGCTTTCTTT. Translating gives CAWVRTPNTEAFF.